These T cell receptor beta chains were read from a single sample in a study of OX40 agonist ivuxolimab in advanced cancers. This table comes from immunoSEQ multiplex PCR, and its TCRdb copy is limited to in-frame clones, with some not included. The data show approximately 60,000 clones, with roughly 86% seen just once and over 5% held by the top ten. The material sequenced was CD4+ or CD8+ T cells sorted from blood, taken in a trial of the OX40 agonist ivuxolimab. Source of these receptors: an adult with an advanced solid tumor such as melanoma, head and neck, liver or kidney cancer. Each CDR3 is given with its conserved first and last residue. A D gene is named only where the DNA matches it firmly. For some rows the clone size is stated as once, few or many, or as a class when expanded; others skip it.

D gene: NA
V gene: TRBV11-2
J gene: TRBJ1-2
clone size: once
CDR3 DNA: TGTGCCAGCAGCTTAGACAGGGCGGGCTACACCTTC
CDR3 protein: CASSLDRAGYTF

D gene: NA
V gene: TRBV6-5
J gene: TRBJ2-2
clone size: NA
CDR3 DNA: TGTGCCAGCAAGCCCCACGGGAGAGGAGCCGGGGAGCTGTTTTTT
CDR3 protein: CASKPHGRGAGELFF

D gene: NA
V gene: TRBV7-6
J gene: TRBJ2-3
clone size: NA
CDR3 DNA: TGTGCCAGCAGCTCGACCTGGAGAGGGACAGATACGCAGTATTTT
CDR3 protein: CASSSTWRGTDTQYF

D gene: NA
V gene: TRBV5-4
J gene: TRBJ1-2
clone size: NA
CDR3 DNA: TGTGCCAGCAGCTTGGGTTTAAAGGCGGGTAACTATGGCTACACCTTC
CDR3 protein: CASSLGLKAGNYGYTF

D gene: NA
V gene: TRBV6-5
J gene: TRBJ2-3
clone size: NA
CDR3 DNA: TGTGCCAGCAGTTACGGGCTTACTGACGGAACAGATACGCAGTATTTT
CDR3 protein: CASSYGLTDGTDTQYF

D gene: NA
V gene: TRBV4-2
J gene: TRBJ1-6
clone size: few
CDR3 DNA: TGTGCCAGCAGCCAAGATTTGGCTCCGATTAGGTCACCCCTCCACTTT
CDR3 protein: CASSQDLAPIRSPLHF

D gene: NA
V gene: TRBV11-1
J gene: TRBJ1-2
clone size: NA
CDR3 DNA: TGTGCCAGCAGCTTTGGACCAGGGGTATTGGGCTACACCTTC
CDR3 protein: CASSFGPGVLGYTF

D gene: NA
V gene: TRBV2
J gene: TRBJ1-2
clone size: once
CDR3 DNA: TGTGCCAGCAGTGAGGTCGCGCGGCGGTACACCTTC
CDR3 protein: CASSEVARRYTF

D gene: NA
V gene: TRBV10-3
J gene: TRBJ2-7
clone size: few
CDR3 DNA: TGTGCCATCAGTGATGTGGGGTGGACCTACGAGCAGTACTTC
CDR3 protein: CAISDVGWTYEQYF

D gene: NA
V gene: TRBV10-3
J gene: TRBJ2-7
clone size: NA
CDR3 DNA: TGTGCCATCAGTGGGGGTGGCAGGGACTACGAGCAGTACTTC
CDR3 protein: CAISGGGRDYEQYF

D gene: TRBD1
V gene: TRBV5-5
J gene: TRBJ1-5
clone size: NA
CDR3 DNA: TGTGCCAGCAGCTTGGGACAGGGTCCTAATCAGCCCCAGCATTTT
CDR3 protein: CASSLGQGPNQPQHF

D gene: NA
V gene: TRBV10-3
J gene: TRBJ1-1
clone size: NA
CDR3 DNA: TGTGCCATCGCTCTACAGGTGAACACTGAAGCTTTCTTT
CDR3 protein: CAIALQVNTEAFF

D gene: NA
V gene: TRBV2
J gene: TRBJ1-5
clone size: NA
CDR3 DNA: TGTGCCAGCAGTGAAGGGCAGGGACATAGCAATCAGCCCCAGCATTTT
CDR3 protein: CASSEGQGHSNQPQHF

D gene: NA
V gene: TRBV19
J gene: TRBJ2-2
clone size: NA
CDR3 DNA: TGTGCCAGTAGTATTCAGAATTACAGGGCCGGGGAGCTGTTTTTT
CDR3 protein: CASSIQNYRAGELFF

D gene: NA
V gene: TRBV18
J gene: TRBJ2-5
clone size: NA
CDR3 DNA: TGTGCCAGCTCACCGGACTGGGAGACCCAGTACTTC
CDR3 protein: CASSPDWETQYF

D gene: NA
V gene: TRBV6-5
J gene: TRBJ1-5
clone size: NA
CDR3 DNA: TGTGCCAGCAGGCGGACAAGCAATCAGCCCCAGCATTTT
CDR3 protein: CASRRTSNQPQHF

D gene: TRBD1
V gene: TRBV2
J gene: TRBJ1-2
clone size: NA
CDR3 DNA: TGTGCCAGCAGTGACAGGGGGGCTCTAATCTATGGCTACACCTTC
CDR3 protein: CASSDRGALIYGYTF

D gene: TRBD1
V gene: TRBV9
J gene: TRBJ2-7
clone size: NA
CDR3 DNA: TGTGCCAGCAGCGCGGACAGGGGGCGATCGAACGAGCAGTACTTC
CDR3 protein: CASSADRGRSNEQYF

D gene: NA
V gene: TRBV2
J gene: TRBJ2-5
clone size: NA
CDR3 DNA: TGTGCCAGCGAGGGCTTAGACGTGGAGACCCAGTACTTC
CDR3 protein: CASEGLDVETQYF

D gene: TRBD2
V gene: TRBV2
J gene: TRBJ2-7
clone size: NA
CDR3 DNA: TGTGCCAGCACCCTAGCGGAAAGATGGAACGAGCAGTACTTC
CDR3 protein: CASTLAERWNEQYF

D gene: NA
V gene: TRBV27
J gene: TRBJ1-6
clone size: NA
CDR3 DNA: TGTGCCAGCTCATTCGGGGATTCTCATAATTCACCCCTCCACTTT
CDR3 protein: CASSFGDSHNSPLHF

D gene: NA
V gene: TRBV6-5
J gene: TRBJ1-6
clone size: NA
CDR3 DNA: TGTGCCAGCCTGGACAGCAAAAATTCACCCCTCCACTTT
CDR3 protein: CASLDSKNSPLHF

D gene: NA
V gene: TRBV4-3
J gene: TRBJ1-5
clone size: NA
CDR3 DNA: TGCGCCAGCAGCCAAGATATCGCCTACCAAGCAGGTCAGCCCCAGCATTTT
CDR3 protein: CASSQDIAYQAGQPQHF

D gene: NA
V gene: TRBV5-8
J gene: TRBJ1-3
clone size: NA
CDR3 DNA: TGTGCCAGCAGCAAAAGGGACTTCTCTGGAAACACCATATATTTT
CDR3 protein: CASSKRDFSGNTIYF

D gene: NA
V gene: TRBV5-4
J gene: TRBJ1-2
clone size: few
CDR3 DNA: TGTGCCAGCAGCTTAGGCGGTACAGCGAACTATGGCTACACCTTC
CDR3 protein: CASSLGGTANYGYTF

D gene: TRBD1
V gene: TRBV10-3
J gene: TRBJ1-2
clone size: NA
CDR3 DNA: TGTGCCATCAGTGATTTCCCGGGACAGGTTAACTATGGCTACACCTTC
CDR3 protein: CAISDFPGQVNYGYTF

D gene: TRBD2
V gene: TRBV5-1
J gene: TRBJ2-3
clone size: NA
CDR3 DNA: TGCGCCAGCAGCCATGGACTAGCGGGAGATACGCAGTATTTT
CDR3 protein: CASSHGLAGDTQYF

D gene: TRBD2
V gene: TRBV29-1
J gene: TRBJ2-3
clone size: NA
CDR3 DNA: TGCAGCGTTGTGGCGGGGGGCACAGATACGCAGTATTTT
CDR3 protein: CSVVAGGTDTQYF

D gene: NA
V gene: TRBV12-1
J gene: TRBJ2-7
clone size: NA
CDR3 DNA: TGTGCCAGCAGCTTTGAAGTCTGGACCGGCTGGATCTCCTACGAGCAGTACTTC
CDR3 protein: CASSFEVWTGWISYEQYF

D gene: NA
V gene: TRBV4-3
J gene: TRBJ1-4
clone size: NA
CDR3 DNA: TGCGCCAGCAGCCAAGCTTACAGGGAGAATGAAAAACTGTTTTTT
CDR3 protein: CASSQAYRENEKLFF

D gene: NA
V gene: TRBV14
J gene: TRBJ2-7
clone size: once
CDR3 DNA: TGTGCCAGCAGCCCCCTCTCTCACGAGCAGTACTTC
CDR3 protein: CASSPLSHEQYF

D gene: NA
V gene: TRBV5-4
J gene: TRBJ1-5
clone size: NA
CDR3 DNA: TGTGCCAGCAGCTTCCGGGGGTCGGGGCAGCCCCAGCATTTT
CDR3 protein: CASSFRGSGQPQHF

D gene: TRBD1
V gene: TRBV2
J gene: TRBJ2-7
clone size: NA
CDR3 DNA: TGTGCCAGCATTTCGGACAGGGGATTCTACGAGCAGTACTTC
CDR3 protein: CASISDRGFYEQYF

D gene: NA
V gene: TRBV11-2
J gene: TRBJ1-1
clone size: NA
CDR3 DNA: TGTGCCAGCAGCCTTAATCCGGGGGGCTATGGAGCTTTCTTT
CDR3 protein: CASSLNPGGYGAFF

D gene: TRBD2
V gene: TRBV6-5
J gene: TRBJ2-4
clone size: once
CDR3 DNA: TGTGCCAGCAGTCCACTAGCGGGAGTGAAAAACATTCAGTACTTC
CDR3 protein: CASSPLAGVKNIQYF

D gene: TRBD1
V gene: TRBV5-1
J gene: TRBJ2-7
clone size: NA
CDR3 DNA: TGCGCCAGCAGGCACCGGGACAGGGAGTACGAGCAGTACTTC
CDR3 protein: CASRHRDREYEQYF

D gene: NA
V gene: TRBV14
J gene: TRBJ2-7
clone size: NA
CDR3 DNA: TGTGCCAGCAGCCAAGACAGGGGCCCCTACGAGCAGTACTTC
CDR3 protein: CASSQDRGPYEQYF

D gene: NA
V gene: TRBV30
J gene: TRBJ1-3
clone size: NA
CDR3 DNA: TGTGCCTGGTCCCGCAGTCCTTCTGGAAACACCATATATTTT
CDR3 protein: CAWSRSPSGNTIYF

D gene: NA
V gene: TRBV10-3
J gene: TRBJ2-7
clone size: NA
CDR3 DNA: TGTGCCATCAGTGGTTCGACACTTCGGGAGTATCCCTACGAGCAGTACTTC
CDR3 protein: CAISGSTLREYPYEQYF

D gene: TRBD2
V gene: TRBV11-2
J gene: TRBJ2-1
clone size: NA
CDR3 DNA: TGTGCCAGCAGCCCTCGACTGAGCGGGGGCTCCTACAATGAGCAGTTCTTC
CDR3 protein: CASSPRLSGGSYNEQFF

D gene: NA
V gene: TRBV6-1
J gene: TRBJ2-1
clone size: NA
CDR3 DNA: TGTGCCAGCAGCCGGAACAGGGTTGAGCAGTTCTTC
CDR3 protein: CASSRNRVEQFF

D gene: TRBD2
V gene: TRBV5-1
J gene: TRBJ2-7
clone size: NA
CDR3 DNA: TGCGCCAGCAGCTCGACTGTAGCGGGGGGCTCCTACGAGCAGTACTTC
CDR3 protein: CASSSTVAGGSYEQYF

D gene: NA
V gene: TRBV21-1
J gene: TRBJ1-1
clone size: few
CDR3 DNA: TGTGCCAGCAGCTCCCCCGGACAGGGGCTCACTGAAGCTTTCTTT
CDR3 protein: CASSSPGQGLTEAFF

D gene: TRBD1
V gene: TRBV6-5
J gene: TRBJ1-1
clone size: few
CDR3 DNA: TGTGCCAGCAGTTACCGCGGGACAGGGGTGGGTGAAGCTTTCTTT
CDR3 protein: CASSYRGTGVGEAFF

D gene: NA
V gene: TRBV6-5
J gene: TRBJ2-2
clone size: NA
CDR3 DNA: TGTGCCAGCAGCCCCGGCGTTACCGGGGAGCTGTTTTTT
CDR3 protein: CASSPGVTGELFF

D gene: NA
V gene: TRBV7-8
J gene: TRBJ1-5
clone size: NA
CDR3 DNA: TGTGCCAGCAGCTCCCGGGACCCCGATCAGCCCCAGCATTTT
CDR3 protein: CASSSRDPDQPQHF

D gene: TRBD2
V gene: TRBV6-1
J gene: TRBJ2-3
clone size: few
CDR3 DNA: TGTGCCAGCATTGCGGGACTAATCACAGATACGCAGTATTTT
CDR3 protein: CASIAGLITDTQYF

D gene: NA
V gene: TRBV7-2
J gene: TRBJ1-2
clone size: NA
CDR3 DNA: TGTGCCAGCAGCTCAGGGGTGGGGTACTATGGCTACACCTTC
CDR3 protein: CASSSGVGYYGYTF

D gene: NA
V gene: TRBV7-6
J gene: TRBJ1-1
clone size: few
CDR3 DNA: TGTGCCAGCAGCTTAGGACGGGCGGTGAACACTGAAGCTTTCTTT
CDR3 protein: CASSLGRAVNTEAFF

D gene: TRBD1
V gene: TRBV6-5
J gene: TRBJ2-7
clone size: NA
CDR3 DNA: TGTGCCAGCAGTTCCCGGGACAGGGACTACGAGCAGTACTTC
CDR3 protein: CASSSRDRDYEQYF

D gene: TRBD2
V gene: TRBV2
J gene: TRBJ2-7
clone size: few
CDR3 DNA: TGTGCCAGCGGGGGAGGGTCTAGGGCCGTGCAGTACTTC
CDR3 protein: CASGGGSRAVQYF

D gene: TRBD1
V gene: TRBV27
J gene: TRBJ1-6
clone size: NA
CDR3 DNA: TGTGCCAGCAGTTTGCGACAGGGCACCTATAATTCACCCCTCCACTTT
CDR3 protein: CASSLRQGTYNSPLHF

D gene: TRBD2
V gene: TRBV7-2
J gene: TRBJ2-2
clone size: NA
CDR3 DNA: TGTGCCAGCAGCTCCGCTAGCGGGATCAACACCGGGGAGCTGTTTTTT
CDR3 protein: CASSSASGINTGELFF